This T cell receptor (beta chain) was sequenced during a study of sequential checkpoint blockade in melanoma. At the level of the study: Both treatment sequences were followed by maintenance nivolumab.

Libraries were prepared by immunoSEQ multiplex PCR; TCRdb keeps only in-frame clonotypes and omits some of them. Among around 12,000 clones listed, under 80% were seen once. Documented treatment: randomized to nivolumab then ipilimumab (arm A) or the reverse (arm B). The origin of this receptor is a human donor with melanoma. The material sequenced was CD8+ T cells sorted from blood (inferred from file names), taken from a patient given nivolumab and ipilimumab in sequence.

CDR3 bases: TGTGCCAGCAGCCCAGCGGGGGGCATTTGGGATACGCAGTATTTT. This sequence encodes CASSPAGGIWDTQYF. The chain recombines TRBV7-2 with TRBJ2-3, with 9 bases matching TRBD2. J lost 6 bases, V lost 5 bases, and 9 bases had no gene match. This CDR3 has 15 residues. CDR1 and CDR2 (germline): SGHTA, FQGNSA. Full variable domain (outside the CDR3, taken from reference TRBV7-2 and TRBJ2-3): GAGVSQSPSNKVTEKGKDVELRCDPISGHTALYWYRQSLGQGLEFLIYFQGNSAPDKSGLPSDRFSAERTGGSVSTLTIQRTQQEDSAVYLCASSPAGGIWDTQYFGPGTRLTVL.